This entry is about one T cell receptor beta chain. Ten or more counts support this clonotype. The antigen it recognizes is unknown. Base quality data are lacking; no much larger clone is found one base away. This sample stems from a study of human T cells and chemical hapten exposure (dated by TCRdb to the early 2020s). Describing the broader study: Libraries were pooled for sequencing, and per-sample TCR yields varied mainly because of small differences in library volumes within the pool. Peripheral blood TCR repertoire changes were tracked in vivo in alopecia patients during primary and secondary sensitization to the hapten diphenylcyclopropenone (DPC). Both TCR alpha and TCR beta chains were sequenced from each blood RNA sample. On the study overall, not on this receptor specifically: Repeated subsampling changed both the strength of the expansion versus patch-test correlation and the threshold at which the correlation became significant. DPC sensitization did not change the number of TCRs with a frequency above 1 in 1000, and there was no evidence of changes in global repertoire structure.

The receptor library was made with RACE. Sequenced using a NextSeq 500. Library preparation attached unique molecular identifiers to individual cDNA molecules for quantitative, reproducible TCR counting. Per the authors' processing: A median of around 96,000 TCRs per sample was observed, with a range of about 20,000 to 750,000. V, J and CDR3 annotation of the TCR reads was performed with the Decombinator software suite. To make PS versus PT1 abundance plots, every sample was subsampled to the same number of TCRs (28,000). Expanded TCRs were defined as absent before sensitization and observed at least eight times at the 2-week time point. Clones were called with MiXCR by TCRdb after fastp trimmed the public reads at Q25, and only in-frame beta chains were retained. Here each entry gathers all rows of one CDR3 protein and keeps the most common genes and DNA. These V and J calls originate from TCRdb's pipeline instead of the authors' own analysis. The sample profile shows roughly 130,000 distinct CDR3 sequences; approximately 9.5% of them were found once. The ten largest clones capture under 2% of the sample.

This specimen's time point label, interpreted: healthy volunteer bleed at 2 weeks. Total RNA was isolated from unfractionated whole blood collected in Tempus Blood RNA tubes. As TCR sequencing controls, roughly five healthy volunteers were used, with blood taken at day 0, 2 weeks and 6 weeks. The CDR3 measures 15 amino acids from cysteine to phenylalanine. Only CDR3 DNA remains: 45 bases, in frame from the first base. V is clipped by 1 base and J by 4 bases, and the sequence between their germline boundaries is 11 bases long. As encoded in the germline V gene (reference sequence), CDR1 is LGHDT while CDR2 is YNNKEL.

The source of this sequence is a male donor in good health. Some clones in this sample may be carry-over from other donors' samples. Rearrangement joined TRBV3-1 to TRBJ2-1; the D gene is tentatively TRBD1 or TRBD2, each matching 6 bases. Sample: whole blood. The DNA is TGTGCCAGCAGCCAAGTAACAGGGAGGTACAATGAGCAGTTCTTC. Translation gives CASSQVTGRYNEQFF.